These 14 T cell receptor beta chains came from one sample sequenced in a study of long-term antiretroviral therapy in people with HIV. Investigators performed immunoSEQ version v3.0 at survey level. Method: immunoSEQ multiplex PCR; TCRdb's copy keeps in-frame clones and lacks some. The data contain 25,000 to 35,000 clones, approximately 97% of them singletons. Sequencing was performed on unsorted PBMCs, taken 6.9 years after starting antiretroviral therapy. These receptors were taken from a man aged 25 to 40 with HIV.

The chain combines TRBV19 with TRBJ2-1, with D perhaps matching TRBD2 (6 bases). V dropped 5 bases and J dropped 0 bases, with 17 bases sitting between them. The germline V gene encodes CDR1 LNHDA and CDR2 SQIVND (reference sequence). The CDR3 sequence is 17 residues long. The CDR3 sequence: CASSRRPAGNSYNEQFF. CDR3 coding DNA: TGTGCCAGTAGTCGAAGGCCAGCGGGTAACTCCTACAATGAGCAGTTCTTC.

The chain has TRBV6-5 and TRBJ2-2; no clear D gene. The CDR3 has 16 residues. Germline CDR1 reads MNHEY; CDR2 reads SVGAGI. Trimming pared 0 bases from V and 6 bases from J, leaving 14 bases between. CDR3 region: CASSYSHLGTPGELFF. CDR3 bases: TGTGCCAGCAGTTACTCACACCTAGGCACCCCCGGGGAGCTGTTTTTT.

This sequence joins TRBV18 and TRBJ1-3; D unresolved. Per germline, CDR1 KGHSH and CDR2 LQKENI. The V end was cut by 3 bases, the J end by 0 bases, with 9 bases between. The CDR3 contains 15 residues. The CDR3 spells CASSPIESSGNTIYF. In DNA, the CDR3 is TGTGCCAGCTCACCCATAGAGAGCTCTGGAAACACCATATATTTT.

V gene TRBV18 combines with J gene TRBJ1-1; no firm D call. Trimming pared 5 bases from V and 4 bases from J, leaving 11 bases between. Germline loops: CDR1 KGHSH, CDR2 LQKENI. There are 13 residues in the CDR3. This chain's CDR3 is CASSSRDGTEAFF. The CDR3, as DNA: TGTGCCAGCTCAAGCAGAGATGGCACTGAAGCTTTCTTT.

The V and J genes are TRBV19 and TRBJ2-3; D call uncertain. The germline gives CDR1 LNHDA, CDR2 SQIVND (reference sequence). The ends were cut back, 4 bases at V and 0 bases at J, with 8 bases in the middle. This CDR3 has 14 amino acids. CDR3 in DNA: TGTGCCAGTAGTAAAGGGCATAGCACAGATACGCAGTATTTT. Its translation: CASSKGHSTDTQYF.

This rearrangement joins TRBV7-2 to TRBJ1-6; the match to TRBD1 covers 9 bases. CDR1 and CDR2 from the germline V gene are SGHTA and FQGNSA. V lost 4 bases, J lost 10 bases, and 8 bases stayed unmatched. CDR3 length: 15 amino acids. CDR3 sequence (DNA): TGTGCCAGCAGCTCACGCGGGACAGGGATATCACCCCTCCACTTT. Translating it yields CASSSRGTGISPLHF.

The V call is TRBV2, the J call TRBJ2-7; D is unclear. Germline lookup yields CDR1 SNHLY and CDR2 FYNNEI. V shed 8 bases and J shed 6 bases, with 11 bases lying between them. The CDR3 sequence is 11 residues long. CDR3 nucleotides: TGTGCCAGCGCAGAGTGGGTCGAGCAGTACTTC. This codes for CASAEWVEQYF. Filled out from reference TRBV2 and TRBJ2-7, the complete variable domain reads EPEVTQTPSHQVTQMGQEVILRCVPISNHLYFYWYRQILGQKVEFLVSFYNNEISEKSEIFDDQFSVERPDGSNFTLKIRSTKLEDSAMYFCASAEWVEQYFGPGTRLTVT.

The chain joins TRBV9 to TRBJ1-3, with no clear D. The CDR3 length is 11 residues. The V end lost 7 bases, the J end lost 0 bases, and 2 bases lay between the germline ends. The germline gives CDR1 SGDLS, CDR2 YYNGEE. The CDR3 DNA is TGTGCCAGCCGCTCTGGAAACACCATATATTTT. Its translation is CASRSGNTIYF.

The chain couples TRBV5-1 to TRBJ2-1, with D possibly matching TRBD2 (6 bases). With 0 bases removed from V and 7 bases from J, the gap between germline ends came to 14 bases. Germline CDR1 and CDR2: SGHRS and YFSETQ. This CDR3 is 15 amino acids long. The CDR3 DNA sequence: TGCGCCAGCAGCTTGGCCGAAGGAGGGCGAAATGAGCAGTTCTTC. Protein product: CASSLAEGGRNEQFF.

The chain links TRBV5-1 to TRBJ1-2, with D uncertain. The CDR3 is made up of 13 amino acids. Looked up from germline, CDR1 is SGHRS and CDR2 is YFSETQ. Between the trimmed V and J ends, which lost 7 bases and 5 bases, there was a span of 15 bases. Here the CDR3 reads CASRFDPAYGYTF. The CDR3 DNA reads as TGCGCCAGCCGATTCGACCCAGCTTATGGCTACACCTTC.

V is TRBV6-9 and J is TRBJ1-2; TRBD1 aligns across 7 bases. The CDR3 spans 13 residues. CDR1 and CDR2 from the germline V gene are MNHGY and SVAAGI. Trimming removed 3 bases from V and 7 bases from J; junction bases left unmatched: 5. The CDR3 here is CASSYSPGGGYTF. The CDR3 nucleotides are TGTGCCAGCAGTTACAGCCCAGGGGGTGGCTACACCTTC.

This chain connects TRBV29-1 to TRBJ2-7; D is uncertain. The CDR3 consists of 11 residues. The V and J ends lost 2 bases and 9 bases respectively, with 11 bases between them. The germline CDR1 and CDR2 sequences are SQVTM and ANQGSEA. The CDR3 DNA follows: TGCAGCGTTGAATCCCTCCAAGTGCAGTACTTC. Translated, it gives CSVESLQVQYF.

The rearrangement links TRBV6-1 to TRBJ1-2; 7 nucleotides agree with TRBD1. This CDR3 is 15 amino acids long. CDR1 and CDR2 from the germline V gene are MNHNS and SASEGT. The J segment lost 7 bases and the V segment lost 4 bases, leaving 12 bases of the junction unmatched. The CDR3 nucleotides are TGTGCCAGCAGTGGGCCGCCTTACAGGGGTGGTGGCTACACCTTC. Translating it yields CASSGPPYRGGGYTF.

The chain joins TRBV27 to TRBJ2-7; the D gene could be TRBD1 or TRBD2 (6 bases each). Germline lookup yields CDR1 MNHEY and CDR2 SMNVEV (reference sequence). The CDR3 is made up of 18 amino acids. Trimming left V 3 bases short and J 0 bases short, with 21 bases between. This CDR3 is CASSFSVGDPGASYEQYF. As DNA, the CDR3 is TGTGCCAGCAGTTTTTCCGTTGGGGACCCGGGGGCCTCCTACGAGCAGTACTTC.